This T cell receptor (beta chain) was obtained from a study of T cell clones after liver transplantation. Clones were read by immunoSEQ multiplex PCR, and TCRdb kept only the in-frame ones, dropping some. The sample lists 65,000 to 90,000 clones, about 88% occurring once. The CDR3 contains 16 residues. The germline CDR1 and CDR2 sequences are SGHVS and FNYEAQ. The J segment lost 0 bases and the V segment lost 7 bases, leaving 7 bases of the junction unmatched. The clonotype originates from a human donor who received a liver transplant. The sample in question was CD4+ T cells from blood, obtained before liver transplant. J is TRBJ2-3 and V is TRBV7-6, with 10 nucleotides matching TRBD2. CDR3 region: CASTSMTSGSTDTQYF. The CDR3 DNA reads TGTGCCAGCACTTCCATGACTAGCGGGAGCACAGATACGCAGTATTTT.